Below, 11 T cell receptor beta chains from the same sample are listed, as sequenced in a study of shared clonotypes between healthy human individuals. The data were produced by immunoSEQ multiplex PCR, yet TCRdb's version contains in-frame clones alone and is incomplete. The sample contains a few hundred thousand clones, more than 75% of which appear only once. Sequenced sample: memory CD8+ T cells sorted from blood. The subset denotes: CD45RO+ cells pooled with CCR7-negative TemRA cells. Receptors originate from a man in his late teens or twenties in good health.

Comments on this clone: Other DNA sequences of this sample code for an identical CDR3. The V gene is TRBV27, the J gene TRBJ1-5; maybe TRBD1 (5 bases). Germline lookup yields CDR1 MNHEY and CDR2 SMNVEV (reference sequence). V was cut by 0 bases and J by 2 bases, with 11 bases left in between. This CDR3 is 16 amino acids long. Here the CDR3 reads CASSLSGGEGNQPQHF. The CDR3 nucleotides read TGTGCCAGCAGTTTATCGGGAGGGGAGGGCAATCAGCCCCAGCATTTT.

This clone was observed a handful of times. J is TRBJ2-1 and V is TRBV11-2; 10 bases agree with TRBD2. Per the germline V gene, CDR1 is SGHAT and CDR2 is FQNNGV. The CDR3 totals 17 residues. The V segment lost 3 bases and the J segment 5 bases; nucleotides outside the gene matches: 10. The CDR3 DNA reads TGTGCCAGCAGCTTGGAGGGGCTAGCGGGAGAAAACAATGAGCAGTTCTTC. This translates into CASSLEGLAGENNEQFF.

CDR3 loop: CASRQGAHTGELFF. CDR3 sequence (DNA): TGTGCCAGCAGACAGGGGGCTCACACCGGGGAGCTGTTTTTT. The gene calls are TRBV6-5 and TRBJ2-2; 9 bases are shared with TRBD1. Germline lookup yields CDR1 MNHEY and CDR2 SVGAGI. V was clipped by 6 bases and J by 3 bases; unmatched bases: 2. The CDR3 consists of 14 residues.

V gene TRBV2 combines with J gene TRBJ1-5; 7 nucleotides match TRBD1. The germline gives CDR1 SNHLY, CDR2 FYNNEI. J gave up 3 bases and V 8 bases, and 7 bases lay outside the gene matches. CDR3 length equals 14 residues. The CDR3 region has the DNA TGTGCCAGCGGGCGGGGACAGCACAATCAGCCCCAGCATTTT. Its translation is CASGRGQHNQPQHF.

The J gene is TRBJ2-7, the V gene TRBV9; D is possibly TRBD2 (5 bases). The germline V gene has CDR1 SGDLS and CDR2 YYNGEE. The CDR3 totals 15 residues. Trimming took 3 bases from V and 5 from J, leaving 18 bases between them. The CDR3 protein is CASSAYSGNLDEQYF. The CDR3 DNA reads TGTGCCAGCAGCGCCTACTCCGGGAATTTGGACGAGCAGTACTTC.

The chain has TRBV18 and TRBJ1-5; perhaps TRBD1 as D (6 bases). The CDR3 sequence is 15 residues long. CDR1 KGHSH and CDR2 LQKENI come from the germline V gene. Trimming removed 2 bases from V and 10 bases from J, with 18 bases in between. Here the CDR3 reads CASSPTGHQERPQHF. CDR3 DNA sequence: TGTGCCAGCTCACCAACGGGACACCAAGAGAGACCCCAGCATTTT.

This chain joins TRBV7-9 and TRBJ2-3, with D maybe TRBD2 (6 bases). V was shortened by 1 base and J by 0 bases, with 11 bases between the two germline ends. The CDR3 runs to 16 residues. Germline V gene sequence: CDR1 SEHNR, CDR2 FQNEAQ (reference sequence). The CDR3 region is CASSLVTGTSTDTQYF. CDR3 nucleotides: TGTGCCAGCAGCTTAGTGACCGGGACTAGCACAGATACGCAGTATTTT.

The gene calls are TRBV4-2 and TRBJ2-7; D is unresolved. The CDR3 covers 12 residues. CDR1 and CDR2 from the germline V gene are LGHNA and YNFKEQ. The ends were cut back, 0 bases at V and 5 bases at J, with 5 bases in the middle. The CDR3 sequence: CASSQDRDEQYF. The CDR3, as DNA: TGTGCCAGCAGCCAAGATCGGGACGAGCAGTACTTC.

The chain uses TRBV5-1 and TRBJ1-1; D is perhaps TRBD1 (6 bases). The V gene lost 1 base and the J gene lost 3 bases, with 16 bases spanning the gap. Germline V lookup: CDR1 SGHRS, CDR2 YFSETQ. The CDR3 contains 16 residues. The CDR3 sequence is CASSLLGRGYDTEAFF. CDR3 sequence (DNA): TGCGCCAGCAGCTTGTTGGGCAGGGGTTACGACACTGAAGCTTTCTTT. Variable domain in full (rest from reference TRBV5-1 and TRBJ1-1): KAGVTQTPRYLIKTRGQQVTLSCSPISGHRSVSWYQQTPGQGLQFLFEYFSETQRNKGNFPGRFSGRQFSNSRSEMNVSTLELGDSALYLCASSLLGRGYDTEAFFGQGTRLTVV.

The rearrangement links TRBV4-1 to TRBJ1-5, with D unclear. CDR1 and CDR2 from the germline V gene are MGHRA and YSYEKL. Trimming took off 4 bases at V and 1 base at J, with 11 bases between the two ends. The CDR3 contains 15 residues. The CDR3 DNA reads as TGCGCCAGCAGCCCAGCTCTTGGGAGCAATCAGCCCCAGCATTTT. As protein: CASSPALGSNQPQHF.

The chain carries TRBV20-1 and TRBJ1-2, with D hard to call. The CDR3 is made up of 11 amino acids. Trimming shortened V by 4 bases and J by 8 bases, and 11 bases separated the two germline ends. Germline CDR1 reads DFQATT; CDR2 reads SNEGSKA (reference sequence). CDR3 protein: CSAILDGGYTF. The CDR3 region has the DNA TGCAGTGCTATCCTGGACGGAGGCTACACCTTC.